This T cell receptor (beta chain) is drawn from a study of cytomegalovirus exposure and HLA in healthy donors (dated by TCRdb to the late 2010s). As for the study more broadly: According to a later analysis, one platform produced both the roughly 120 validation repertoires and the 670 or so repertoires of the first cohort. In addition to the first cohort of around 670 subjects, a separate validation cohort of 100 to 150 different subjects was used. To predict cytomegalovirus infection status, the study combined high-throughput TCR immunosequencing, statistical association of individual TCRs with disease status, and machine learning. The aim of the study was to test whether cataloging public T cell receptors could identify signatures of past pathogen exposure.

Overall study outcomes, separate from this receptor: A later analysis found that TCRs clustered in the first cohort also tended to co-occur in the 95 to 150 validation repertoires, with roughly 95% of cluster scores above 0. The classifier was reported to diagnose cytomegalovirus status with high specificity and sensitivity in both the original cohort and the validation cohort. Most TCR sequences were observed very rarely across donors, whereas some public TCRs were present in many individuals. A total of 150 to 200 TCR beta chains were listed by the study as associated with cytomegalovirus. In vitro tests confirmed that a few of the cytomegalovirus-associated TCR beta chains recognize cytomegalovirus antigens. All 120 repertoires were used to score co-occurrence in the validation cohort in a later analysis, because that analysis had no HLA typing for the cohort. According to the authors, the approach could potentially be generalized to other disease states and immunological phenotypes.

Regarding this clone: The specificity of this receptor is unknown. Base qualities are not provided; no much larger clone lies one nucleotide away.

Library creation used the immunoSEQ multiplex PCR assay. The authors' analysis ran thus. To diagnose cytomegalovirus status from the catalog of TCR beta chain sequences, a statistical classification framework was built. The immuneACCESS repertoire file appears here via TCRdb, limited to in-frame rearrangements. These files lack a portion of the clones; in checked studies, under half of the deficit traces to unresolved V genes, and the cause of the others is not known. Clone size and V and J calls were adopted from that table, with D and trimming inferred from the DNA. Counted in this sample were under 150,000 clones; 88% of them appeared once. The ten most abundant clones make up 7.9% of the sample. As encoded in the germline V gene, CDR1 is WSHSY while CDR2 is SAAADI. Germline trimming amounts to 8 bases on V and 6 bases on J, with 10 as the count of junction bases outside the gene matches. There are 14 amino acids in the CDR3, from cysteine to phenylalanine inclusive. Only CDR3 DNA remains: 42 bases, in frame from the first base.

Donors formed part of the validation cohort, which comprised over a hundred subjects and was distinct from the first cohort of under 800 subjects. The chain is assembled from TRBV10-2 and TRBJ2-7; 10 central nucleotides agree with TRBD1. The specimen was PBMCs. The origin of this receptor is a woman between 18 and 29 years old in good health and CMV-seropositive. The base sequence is TGCGCCAGCGCCGGGACAGGGGATTTCGGCGAGCAGTACTTC. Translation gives CASAGTGDFGEQYF.